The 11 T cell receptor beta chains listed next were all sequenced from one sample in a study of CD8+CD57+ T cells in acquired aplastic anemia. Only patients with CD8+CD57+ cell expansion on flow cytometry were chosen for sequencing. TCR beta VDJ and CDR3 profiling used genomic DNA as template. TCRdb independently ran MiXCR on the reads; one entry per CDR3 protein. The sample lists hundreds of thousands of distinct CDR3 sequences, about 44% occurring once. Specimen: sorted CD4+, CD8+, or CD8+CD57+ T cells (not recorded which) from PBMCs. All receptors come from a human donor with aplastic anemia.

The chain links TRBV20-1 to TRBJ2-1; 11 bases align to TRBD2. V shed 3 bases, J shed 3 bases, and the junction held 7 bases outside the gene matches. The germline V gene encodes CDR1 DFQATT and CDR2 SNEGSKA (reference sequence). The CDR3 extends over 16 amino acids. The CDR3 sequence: CSASEGTSGVYNEQFF. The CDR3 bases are TGCAGTGCTAGCGAGGGGACTAGCGGAGTCTACAATGAGCAGTTCTTC.

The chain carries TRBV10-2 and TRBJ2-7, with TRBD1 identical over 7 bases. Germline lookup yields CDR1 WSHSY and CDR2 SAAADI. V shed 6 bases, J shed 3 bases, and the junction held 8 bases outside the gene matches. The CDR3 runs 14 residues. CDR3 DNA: TGCGCCAGCAGAGATAACAGGGGCGGCTACGAGCAGTACTTC. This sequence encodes CASRDNRGGYEQYF.

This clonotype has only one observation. CDR3 amino acids: CASSESGSTDTQYF. CDR3 DNA sequence: TGTGCCAGCAGTGAAAGCGGGAGCACAGATACGCAGTATTTT. This chain connects TRBV6-1 to TRBJ2-3; tentative D call: TRBD2 (6 bases). With 2 bases removed from V and 0 bases from J, the gap between germline ends came to 6 bases. The CDR3 runs to 14 residues. The V gene's germline CDR1 is MNHNS and CDR2 SASEGT.

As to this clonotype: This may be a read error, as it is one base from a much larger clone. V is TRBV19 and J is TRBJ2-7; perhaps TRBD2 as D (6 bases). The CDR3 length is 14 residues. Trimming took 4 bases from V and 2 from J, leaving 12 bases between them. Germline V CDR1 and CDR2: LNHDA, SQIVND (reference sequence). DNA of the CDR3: TGTGCCAGTAGTACATATGCGGGAACCTACGAGCAGTACTTC. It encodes CASSTYAGTYEQYF.

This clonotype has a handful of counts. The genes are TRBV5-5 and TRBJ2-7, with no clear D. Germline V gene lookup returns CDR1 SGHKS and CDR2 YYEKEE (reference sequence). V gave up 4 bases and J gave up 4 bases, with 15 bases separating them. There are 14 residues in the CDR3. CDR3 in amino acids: CASSAGPSDYEQYF. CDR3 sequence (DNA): TGTGCCAGCAGCGCCGGGCCTTCGGATTACGAGCAGTACTTC.

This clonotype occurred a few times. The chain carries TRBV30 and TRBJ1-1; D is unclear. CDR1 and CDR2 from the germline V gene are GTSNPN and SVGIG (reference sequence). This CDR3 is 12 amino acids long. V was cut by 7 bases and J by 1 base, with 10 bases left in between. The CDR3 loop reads CASKIGNTEAFF. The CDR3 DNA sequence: TGTGCCTCGAAAATCGGGAACACTGAAGCTTTCTTT.

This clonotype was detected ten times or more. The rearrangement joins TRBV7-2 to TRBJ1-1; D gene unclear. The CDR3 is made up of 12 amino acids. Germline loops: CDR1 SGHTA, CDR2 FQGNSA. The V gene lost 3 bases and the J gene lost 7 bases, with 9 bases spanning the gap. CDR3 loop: CASSFVGFEAFF. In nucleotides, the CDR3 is TGTGCCAGCAGCTTCGTCGGGTTTGAAGCTTTCTTT.

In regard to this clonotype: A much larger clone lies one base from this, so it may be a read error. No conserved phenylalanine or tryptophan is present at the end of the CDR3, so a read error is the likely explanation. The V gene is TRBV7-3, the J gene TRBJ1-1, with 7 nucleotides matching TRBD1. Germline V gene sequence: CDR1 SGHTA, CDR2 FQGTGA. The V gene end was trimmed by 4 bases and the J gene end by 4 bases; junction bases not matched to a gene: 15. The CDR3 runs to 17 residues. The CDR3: CASSSKTGTAWGTEAFS. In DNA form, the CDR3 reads TGTGCCAGCAGCTCAAAAACGGGGACAGCATGGGGCACTGAAGCTTTCTCT.

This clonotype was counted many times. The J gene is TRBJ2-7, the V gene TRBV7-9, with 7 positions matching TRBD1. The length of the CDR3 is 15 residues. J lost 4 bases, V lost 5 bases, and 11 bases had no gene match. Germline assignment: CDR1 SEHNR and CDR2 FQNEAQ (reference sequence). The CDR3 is CASSPGQLLEYEQYF. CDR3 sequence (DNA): TGTGCCAGCAGCCCGGGACAGCTTTTGGAATACGAGCAGTACTTC.

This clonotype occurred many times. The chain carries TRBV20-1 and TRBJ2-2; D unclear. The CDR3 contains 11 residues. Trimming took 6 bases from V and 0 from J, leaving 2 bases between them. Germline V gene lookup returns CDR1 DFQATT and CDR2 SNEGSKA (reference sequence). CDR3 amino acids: CSATNTGELFF. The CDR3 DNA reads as TGCAGTGCCACGAACACCGGGGAGCTGTTTTTT.

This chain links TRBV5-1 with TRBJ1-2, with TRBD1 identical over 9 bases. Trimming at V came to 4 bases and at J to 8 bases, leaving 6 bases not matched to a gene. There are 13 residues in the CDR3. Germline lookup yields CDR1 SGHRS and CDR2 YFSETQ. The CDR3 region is CASSRQDRGGYTF. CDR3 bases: TGCGCCAGCAGCCGGCAGGACAGGGGAGGCTACACCTTC.